This T cell receptor beta chain was identified in a study of siplizumab effects on memory and regulatory T cells. Sequencing was performed with immunoSEQ multiplex PCR; in TCRdb, only in-frame clones are kept and a portion is missing. The sample consists of 85,000 to 95,000 clones, approximately 93% of them appearing once. The study, taken as a whole, reports: Contribution to the alloresponse seemed major for naive T cells, which also seemed more diverse than memory cells.

V was pared by 4 bases and J by 5 bases, with 12 bases between. Germline CDR1 is SGHTA and CDR2 is FQGNSA. The CDR3 is made up of 13 amino acids. Concerning this clone itself: The antigen remains undetermined.

This sequence joins TRBV7-2 and TRBJ2-7; D perhaps matches TRBD1 (5 bases). This clonotype was obtained from a human donor in good health. Material for sequencing was non-Treg CD4+ T cells sorted from blood. CDR3 amino acids: CASSYQGNDEQYF. The CDR3 DNA sequence: TGTGCCAGCAGCTATCAGGGTAACGACGAGCAGTACTTC.